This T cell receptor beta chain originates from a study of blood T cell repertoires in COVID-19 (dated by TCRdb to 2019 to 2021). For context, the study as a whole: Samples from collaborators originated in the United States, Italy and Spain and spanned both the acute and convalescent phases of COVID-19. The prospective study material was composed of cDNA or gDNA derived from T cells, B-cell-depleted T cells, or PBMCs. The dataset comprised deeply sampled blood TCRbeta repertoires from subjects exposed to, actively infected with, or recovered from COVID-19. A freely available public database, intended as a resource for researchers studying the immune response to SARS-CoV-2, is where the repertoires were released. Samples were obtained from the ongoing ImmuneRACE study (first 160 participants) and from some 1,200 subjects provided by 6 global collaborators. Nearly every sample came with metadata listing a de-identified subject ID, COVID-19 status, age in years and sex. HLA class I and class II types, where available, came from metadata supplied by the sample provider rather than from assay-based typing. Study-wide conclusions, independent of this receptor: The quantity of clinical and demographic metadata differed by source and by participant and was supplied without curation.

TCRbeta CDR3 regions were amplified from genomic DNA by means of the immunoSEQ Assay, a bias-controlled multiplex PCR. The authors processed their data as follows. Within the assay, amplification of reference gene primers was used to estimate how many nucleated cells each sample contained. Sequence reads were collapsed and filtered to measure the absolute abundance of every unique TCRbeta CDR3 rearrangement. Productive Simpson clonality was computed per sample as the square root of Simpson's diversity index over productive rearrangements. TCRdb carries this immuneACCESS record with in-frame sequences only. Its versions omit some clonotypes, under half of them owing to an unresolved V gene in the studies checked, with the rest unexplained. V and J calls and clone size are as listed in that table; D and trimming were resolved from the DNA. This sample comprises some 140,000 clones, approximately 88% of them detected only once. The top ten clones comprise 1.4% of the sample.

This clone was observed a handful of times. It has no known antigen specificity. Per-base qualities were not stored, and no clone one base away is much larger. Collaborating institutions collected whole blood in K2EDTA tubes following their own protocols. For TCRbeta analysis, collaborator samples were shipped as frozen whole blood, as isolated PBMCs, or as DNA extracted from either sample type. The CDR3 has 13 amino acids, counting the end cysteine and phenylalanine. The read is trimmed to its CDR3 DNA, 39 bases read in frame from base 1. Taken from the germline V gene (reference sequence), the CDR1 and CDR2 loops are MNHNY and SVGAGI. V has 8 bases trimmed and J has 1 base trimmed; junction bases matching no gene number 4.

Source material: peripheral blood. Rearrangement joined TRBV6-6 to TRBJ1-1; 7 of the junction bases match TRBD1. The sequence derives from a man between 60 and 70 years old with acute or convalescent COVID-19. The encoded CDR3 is CASQDRRNTEAFF. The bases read TGTGCCAGCCAGGACAGGAGGAACACTGAAGCTTTCTTT.